The 12 T cell receptor beta chains presented below share a single source sample, sequenced in a study of T cell changes during pregnancy in multiple sclerosis. Here immunoSEQ multiplex PCR was the method, and the copy in TCRdb shows in-frame clones only, minus some. The profile shows over 50,000 clones, approximately 90% of them singletons. The sample consisted of peripheral blood from another person, used as feeder cells. The source of these receptors is a human donor whose cells served as feeder cells for cultures in a pregnancy study.

The chain joins TRBV6-6 to TRBJ1-5, with D perhaps matching TRBD1 (5 bases). Germline V gene lookup returns CDR1 MNHNY and CDR2 SVGAGI (reference sequence). Trimming took 2 bases from V and 7 from J, leaving 12 bases between them. The CDR3 runs 14 residues. The CDR3 protein is CASSYRGEGQPQHF. The CDR3, as DNA: TGTGCCAGCAGTTACAGAGGGGAGGGGCAGCCCCAGCATTTT.

The chain is built from TRBV5-1 and TRBJ2-5; 11 bases line up with TRBD2. Trimming cost V 3 bases and J 5 bases; bases outside gene matches: 6. CDR3 length: 15 residues. Germline CDR1 SGHRS, CDR2 YFSETQ. CDR3 nucleotides: TGCGCCAGCAGCTCCGCACTAGCGGGGGCTGAGACCCAGTACTTC. It encodes CASSSALAGAETQYF.

V and J are TRBV12-5 and TRBJ1-1; perhaps TRBD1 as D (6 bases). The CDR3 sequence is 14 residues long. V was pared by 5 bases and J by 4 bases, with 14 bases between. Germline V gene data show CDR1 as LGHNT and CDR2 as FRNRAP. The CDR3 protein is CASGGPGEVTEAFF. The DNA for the CDR3 is TGTGCTAGTGGTGGCCCAGGGGAGGTCACTGAAGCTTTCTTT.

V gene TRBV5-1 combines with J gene TRBJ1-2; TRBD1 aligns across 8 bases. The CDR3 extends over 15 amino acids. Germline V gene lookup returns CDR1 SGHRS and CDR2 YFSETQ. J lost 7 bases, V lost 3 bases, and 11 bases had no gene match. DNA for the CDR3: TGCGCCAGCAGCTCGGGACAGGTGGATAAAGCTGGCTACACCTTC. It is translated as CASSSGQVDKAGYTF.

The V call is TRBV7-8, the J call TRBJ2-1; 10 nucleotides agree with TRBD2. The length of the CDR3 is 18 residues. V was clipped by 6 bases and J by 4 bases; unmatched bases: 15. Germline CDR1 is SGHVS and CDR2 is FQNEAQ. The CDR3 protein is CASSHNGGTSGEYNEQFF. The CDR3, as DNA: TGTGCCAGCAGTCATAACGGCGGAACTAGCGGGGAATACAATGAGCAGTTCTTC.

The rearrangement links TRBV6-6 to TRBJ1-2, with D possibly matching TRBD1 (6 bases). CDR1 MNHNY and CDR2 SVGAGI come from the germline V gene (reference sequence). This CDR3 is built from 13 residues. Trimming took 2 bases from V and 6 from J, leaving 10 bases between them. The CDR3 is CASSYRQEDGYTF. Here the CDR3 DNA reads TGTGCCAGCAGTTACCGACAGGAGGATGGCTACACCTTC.

The V call is TRBV11-2, the J call TRBJ2-1; 15 nucleotides line up with TRBD2. The CDR3 contains 18 residues. With V trimmed by 1 base and J by 2 bases, 3 bases remained unmatched. The germline V gene encodes CDR1 SGHAT and CDR2 FQNNGV. The CDR3 is CASSLGTSGRVTYNEQFF. The CDR3 nucleotides are TGTGCCAGCAGCTTAGGGACTAGCGGGAGGGTCACCTACAATGAGCAGTTCTTC.

This clone turned up a few times. V and J are TRBV7-2 and TRBJ1-2; tentatively, D is TRBD1 (5 bases). This CDR3 comprises 12 residues. The germline gives CDR1 SGHTA, CDR2 FQGNSA. Trimming removed 4 bases from V and 5 bases from J, with 8 bases in between. CDR3 sequence: CASSSQGYGYTF. CDR3 nucleotides: TGTGCCAGCAGCTCGCAGGGTTATGGCTACACCTTC.

The V call is TRBV5-1, the J call TRBJ2-1, with D hard to call. The length of the CDR3 is 14 residues. The V gene's germline CDR1 is SGHRS and CDR2 YFSETQ. Trimming took off 2 bases at V and 5 bases at J, with 11 bases between the two ends. CDR3 amino acids: CASSFSGSNNEQFF. As DNA, the CDR3 is TGCGCCAGCAGCTTCTCCGGGTCGAACAATGAGCAGTTCTTC.

This sequence joins TRBV9 and TRBJ2-2; D could derive from TRBD1 or TRBD2 (5 bases each). V was clipped by 0 bases and J by 6 bases, with 15 bases between them. From germline, CDR1 is SGDLS and CDR2 YYNGEE. The CDR3 has 16 amino acids. Here the CDR3 reads CASSVDPLMGAGELFF. The CDR3, as DNA: TGTGCCAGCAGCGTAGATCCTCTAATGGGGGCCGGGGAGCTGTTTTTT.

The chain is built from TRBV9 and TRBJ1-5, with D maybe TRBD1 (5 bases). Trimming stripped 0 bases from V and 2 bases from J, with 12 bases between. The germline V gene has CDR1 SGDLS and CDR2 YYNGEE. There are 16 residues in the CDR3. CDR3 coding DNA: TGTGCCAGCAGCGTAGCTAAGGGGCGTTGCAATCAGCCCCAGCATTTT. The encoded protein is CASSVAKGRCNQPQHF.

The chain uses TRBV28 and TRBJ1-1; tentative D call: TRBD1 (6 bases). The CDR3 runs to 14 residues. CDR1 and CDR2 from the germline V gene are MDHEN and SYDVKM. V shed 10 bases and J shed 5 bases, with 20 bases lying between them. CDR3 nucleotides: TGTGCCACCTTAACCTCTGGGGGCAAAACTGAAGCTTTCTTT. Protein: CATLTSGGKTEAFF.